This T cell receptor (beta chain) was captured by sequencing in a study of hypomethylating agent response in myelodysplastic syndrome. Study at large: Mean age was around 70 +/- 6 years; diploid cytogenetics predominated. The most frequent mutation was TET2, in about 45% of the 11 patients.

The study's findings and limits: No significant post-treatment change in richness, rarefaction diversity or clonality, across all patients or response groups.

Points on this clone: Its target is unknown.

Repertoires were generated with immunoSEQ multiplex PCR, while TCRdb's copy carries only in-frame clones and drops some. The profile covers a few thousand clones, with roughly 87% appearing a single time and under 15% taken by the ten largest. The input for sequencing was bone marrow, taken before or after starting hypomethylating agent treatment for myelodysplastic syndrome (not recorded which). This clonotype was sampled from a human donor with myelodysplastic syndrome.

DNA for the CDR3: TGTGCTAGTGGATCGGGACAGGGCGGGCAAGAGACCCAGTACTTC. Protein product: CASGSGQGGQETQYF. V usage is TRBV12-5 and J usage is TRBJ2-5, with 9 bases lining up with TRBD1. The CDR3 is 15 amino acids. From germline, CDR1 is LGHNT and CDR2 FRNRAP. Unmatched junction bases numbered 7, after V lost 6 bases and J lost 2 bases. Complete variable domain (other parts from reference TRBV12-5 and TRBJ2-5): DARVTQTPRHKVTEMGQEVTMRCQPILGHNTVFWYRQTMMQGLELLAYFRNRAPLDDSGMPKDRFSAEMPDATLATLKIQPSEPRDSAVYFCASGSGQGGQETQYFGPGTRLLVL.